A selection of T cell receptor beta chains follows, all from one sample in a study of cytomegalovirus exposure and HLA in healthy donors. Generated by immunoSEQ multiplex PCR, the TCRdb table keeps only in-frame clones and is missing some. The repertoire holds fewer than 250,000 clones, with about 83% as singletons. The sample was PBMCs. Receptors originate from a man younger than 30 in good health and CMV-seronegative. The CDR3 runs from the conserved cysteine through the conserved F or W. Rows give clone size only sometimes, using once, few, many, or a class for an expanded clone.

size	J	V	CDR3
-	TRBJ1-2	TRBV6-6	CASSEDRSNYGYTF
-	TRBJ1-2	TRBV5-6	CASSPGEPNYGYTF
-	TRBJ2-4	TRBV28	CASSLQGGNIQYF
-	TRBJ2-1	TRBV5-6	CASSPGTRDVNEQFF
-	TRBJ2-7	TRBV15	CATSRDRSSYEQYF
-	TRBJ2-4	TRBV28	CASSSPVIAKNIQYF
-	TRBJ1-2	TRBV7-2	CASSLYTLYGYTF
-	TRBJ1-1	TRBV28	CASSSIQGGGMNTEAFF
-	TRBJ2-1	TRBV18	CASSPGQGGRNEQFF
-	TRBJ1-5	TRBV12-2	CASRQMYRRNQPQHF
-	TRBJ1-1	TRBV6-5	CASSPSTGTEAFF
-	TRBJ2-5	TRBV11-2	CASREEWTAEETQYF
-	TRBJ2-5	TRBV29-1	CSVDPRDKVQETQYF
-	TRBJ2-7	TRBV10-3	CAISGAGTYEQYF
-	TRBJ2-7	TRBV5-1	CASSPAPARGLYEQYF
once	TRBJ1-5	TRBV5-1	CASSLDGQGYQPQHF
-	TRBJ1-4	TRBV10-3	CAISGGTSSSTNEKLFF
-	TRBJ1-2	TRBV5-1	CASSWGQGADYTF
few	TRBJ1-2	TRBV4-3	CASSQEYGTNYGYTF
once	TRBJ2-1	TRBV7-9	CASSLSGRSHNEQFF
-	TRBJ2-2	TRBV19	CASSMRGPGTGELFF
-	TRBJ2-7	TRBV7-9	CASSPPRGTYEQYF
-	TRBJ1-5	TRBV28	CASKRQNQPQHF
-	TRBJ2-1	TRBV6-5	CASSYSSHPPEQFF
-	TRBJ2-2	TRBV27	CASSLVRTGELFF
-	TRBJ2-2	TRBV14	CASSQWLQSGELFF
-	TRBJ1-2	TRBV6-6	CASSYSARGNYGYTF
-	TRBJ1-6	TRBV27	CASSPQGVGNSPLHF
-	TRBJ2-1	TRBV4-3	CASSQDVAGSSYNEQFF
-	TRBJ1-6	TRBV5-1	CASTPGQPNSPLHF
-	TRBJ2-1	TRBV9	CASSVAGLAGGLSYNEQFF
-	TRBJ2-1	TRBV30	CAWLGGLGRNEQFF
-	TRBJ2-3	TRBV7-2	CASSTQAGLPQDTQYF
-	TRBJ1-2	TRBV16	CASSLGQTPVGGYTF
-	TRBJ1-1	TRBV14	CASSQGRGIGRTEAFF
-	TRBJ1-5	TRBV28	CASSLWDRVNQPQHF
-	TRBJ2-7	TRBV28	CASSQQDEQYF
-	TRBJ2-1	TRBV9	CASSPGLAVTNEQFF
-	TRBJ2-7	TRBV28	CASSWYSLGDEQYF
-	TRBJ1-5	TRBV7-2	CASSLNSGQPQHF
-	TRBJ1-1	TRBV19	CASSIGTANTEAFF
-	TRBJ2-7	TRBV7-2	CASAITSGTSYEQYF
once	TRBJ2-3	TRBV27	CASGLRVDTQYF
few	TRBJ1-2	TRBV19	CASSLGASTNYGYTF
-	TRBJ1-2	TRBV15	CAAGGAGYGYTF
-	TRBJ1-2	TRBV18	CASSLSEGANYGYTF
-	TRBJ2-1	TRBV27	CASSLGLAGYNGEQFF
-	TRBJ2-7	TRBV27	CASRRTGRYEQYF
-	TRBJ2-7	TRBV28	CASSLGGQGHREQYF
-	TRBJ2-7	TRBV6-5	CASSAGVWAVYEQYF
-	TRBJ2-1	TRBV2	CASSEALHGYNEQFF
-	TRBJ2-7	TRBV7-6	CASSFQATDYEQYF